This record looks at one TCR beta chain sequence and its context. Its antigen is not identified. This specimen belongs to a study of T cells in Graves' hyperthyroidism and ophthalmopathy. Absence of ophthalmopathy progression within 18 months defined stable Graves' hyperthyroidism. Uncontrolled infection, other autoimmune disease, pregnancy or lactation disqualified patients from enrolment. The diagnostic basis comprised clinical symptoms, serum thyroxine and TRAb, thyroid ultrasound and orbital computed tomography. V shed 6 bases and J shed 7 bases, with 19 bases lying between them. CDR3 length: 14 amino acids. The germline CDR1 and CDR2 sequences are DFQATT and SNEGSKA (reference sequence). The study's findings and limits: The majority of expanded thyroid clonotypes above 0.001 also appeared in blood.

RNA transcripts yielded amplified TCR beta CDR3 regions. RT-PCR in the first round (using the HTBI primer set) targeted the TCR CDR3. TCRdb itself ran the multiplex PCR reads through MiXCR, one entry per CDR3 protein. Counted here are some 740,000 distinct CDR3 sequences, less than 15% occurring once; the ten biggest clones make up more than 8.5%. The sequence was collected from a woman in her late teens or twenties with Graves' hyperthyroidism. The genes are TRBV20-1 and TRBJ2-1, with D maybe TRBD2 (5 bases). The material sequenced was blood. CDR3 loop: CSAKGPSGFNEQFF. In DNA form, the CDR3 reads TGCAGTGCCAAAGGGCCATCGGGGTTTAATGAGCAGTTCTTC.